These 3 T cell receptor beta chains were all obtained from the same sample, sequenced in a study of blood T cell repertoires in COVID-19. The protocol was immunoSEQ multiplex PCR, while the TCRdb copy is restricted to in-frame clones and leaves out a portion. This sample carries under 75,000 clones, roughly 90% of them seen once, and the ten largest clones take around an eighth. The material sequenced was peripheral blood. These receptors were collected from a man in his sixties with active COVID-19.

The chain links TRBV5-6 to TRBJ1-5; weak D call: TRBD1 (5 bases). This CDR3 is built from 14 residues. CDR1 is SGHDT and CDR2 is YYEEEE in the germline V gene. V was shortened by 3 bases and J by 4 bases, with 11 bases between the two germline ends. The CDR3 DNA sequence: TGTGCCAGCAGCTCTACAGGCGTAAATCAGCCCCAGCATTTT. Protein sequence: CASSSTGVNQPQHF.

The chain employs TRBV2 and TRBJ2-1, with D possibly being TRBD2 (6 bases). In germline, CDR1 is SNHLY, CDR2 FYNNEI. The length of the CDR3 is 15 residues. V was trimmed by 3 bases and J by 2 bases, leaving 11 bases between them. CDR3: CASSESGLTYNEQFF. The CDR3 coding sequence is TGTGCCAGCAGTGAGTCGGGACTGACCTACAATGAGCAGTTCTTC.

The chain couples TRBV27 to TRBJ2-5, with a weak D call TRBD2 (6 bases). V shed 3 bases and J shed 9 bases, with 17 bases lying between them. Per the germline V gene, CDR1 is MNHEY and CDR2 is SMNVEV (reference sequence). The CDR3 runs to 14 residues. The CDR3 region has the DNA TGTGCCAGCAGTTTTAGTTTAGGCGGGGAGGCCCAGTACTTC. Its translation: CASSFSLGGEAQYF.